These T cell receptor beta chains were read from a single sample in a study of beta chain features in type 1 diabetes. Profiling relied on immunoSEQ multiplex PCR, and the TCRdb table lists in-frame clones only, not all of them. Among some 27,000 clones listed, about 65% were seen once. Source material: Tregs from blood. The source of these receptors is a woman aged 30 to 39 with type 1 diabetes. Each CDR3 is given with its conserved first and last residue. Each record gives: clone size, V gene, J gene, D gene, CDR3 protein, CDR3 DNA. D genes are given only for firm matches. Some rows mark clone size as missing; the rest say once, few, many or name a class of expanded clone.

clone_size: -
v_call: TRBV30
j_call: TRBJ2-7
d_call: -
cdr3_aa: CAWTLLGGGSYEQYF
cdr3_nt: TGTGCCTGGACTCTTCTCGGGGGTGGGTCCTACGAGCAGTACTTC

clone_size: few
v_call: TRBV6-5
j_call: TRBJ1-2
d_call: TRBD1
cdr3_aa: CASSRTRDSPYGYTF
cdr3_nt: TGTGCCAGCAGTAGGACGAGGGACAGCCCCTATGGCTACACCTTC

clone_size: -
v_call: TRBV29-1
j_call: TRBJ2-3
d_call: TRBD1
cdr3_aa: CSAKFPGQGTYTDTQYF
cdr3_nt: TGCAGCGCTAAGTTCCCGGGACAGGGGACCTACACAGATACGCAGTATTTT

clone_size: few
v_call: TRBV27
j_call: TRBJ2-7
d_call: -
cdr3_aa: CASSLTEGEQYF
cdr3_nt: TGTGCCAGCAGTTTAACAGAGGGCGAGCAGTACTTC

clone_size: -
v_call: TRBV7-3
j_call: TRBJ2-7
d_call: -
cdr3_aa: CASSLKYGESYEQYF
cdr3_nt: TGTGCCAGCAGCTTAAAGTACGGGGAGTCCTACGAGCAGTACTTC

clone_size: few
v_call: TRBV28
j_call: TRBJ2-1
d_call: TRBD2
cdr3_aa: CASSLAGEVNEQFF
cdr3_nt: TGTGCCAGCAGTTTAGCGGGAGAGGTGAATGAGCAGTTCTTC

clone_size: once
v_call: TRBV5-1
j_call: TRBJ2-1
d_call: TRBD2
cdr3_aa: CASNSGSSYNEQFF
cdr3_nt: TGCGCCAGTAATAGCGGGAGCTCCTACAATGAGCAGTTCTTC

clone_size: few
v_call: TRBV5-1
j_call: TRBJ2-4
d_call: -
cdr3_aa: CASSLESPGDIQYF
cdr3_nt: TGCGCCAGCAGCTTGGAGTCGCCAGGGGACATTCAGTACTTC

clone_size: -
v_call: TRBV6-5
j_call: TRBJ2-3
d_call: -
cdr3_aa: CASSQLSTDTQYF
cdr3_nt: TGTGCCAGCAGTCAACTAAGCACAGATACGCAGTATTTT

clone_size: -
v_call: TRBV2
j_call: TRBJ2-5
d_call: -
cdr3_aa: CASSVQGQETQYF
cdr3_nt: TGTGCCAGCAGTGTCCAGGGCCAAGAGACCCAGTACTTC

clone_size: few
v_call: TRBV18
j_call: TRBJ2-5
d_call: -
cdr3_aa: CASSPTPNTLQETQYF
cdr3_nt: TGTGCCAGCTCACCGACTCCGAACACTCTACAAGAGACCCAGTACTTC

clone_size: -
v_call: TRBV5-1
j_call: TRBJ2-3
d_call: TRBD2
cdr3_aa: CASSLGTSGRAGQTQYF
cdr3_nt: TGCGCCAGCAGCTTGGGAACTAGCGGGAGGGCCGGGCAGACGCAGTATTTT

clone_size: -
v_call: TRBV7-9
j_call: TRBJ1-1
d_call: -
cdr3_aa: CASSFEANTEAFF
cdr3_nt: TGTGCCAGCAGCTTTGAAGCGAACACTGAAGCTTTCTTT

clone_size: -
v_call: TRBV7-8
j_call: TRBJ2-7
d_call: TRBD1
cdr3_aa: CASSPRDRGPYEQYF
cdr3_nt: TGTGCCAGCAGCCCCCGGGACAGGGGACCCTACGAGCAGTACTTC